This T cell receptor beta chain was found in a study of blood T cells in healthy people across ages. A J-beta primer mix and a sample-barcoded 5' primer were used in a second PCR of roughly 6 to 12 cycles. TCRdb re-called the 5' RACE reads through MiXCR, storing one row per CDR3 protein. Of 450,000 to 700,000 distinct CDR3 sequences listed, 27% are singletons. As concerns this clonotype: One end of the junction fails to match germline, which may point to a read error.

The CDR3 runs to 15 residues. Germline V gene data show CDR1 as KGHDR and CDR2 as SFDVKD. The sample consisted of blood. The clonotype was recovered from a woman in her seventies in good health. The chain employs TRBV24-1 and TRBJ1-1; tentatively, D is TRBD1 (5 bases). CDR3 coding DNA: TGTGCCTCCAGTGATGGTGACAGACTGAACACTGAAGCTTTCTTT. This codes for CASSDGDRLNTEAFF.